A single sample gave rise to the 20 T cell receptor beta chains below, sequenced in a study of T cell responses to AZD1222 COVID-19 vaccine. Here immunoSEQ multiplex PCR was the method, and the copy in TCRdb shows in-frame clones only, minus some. The sample comprises some 110,000 clones, approximately 83% of which are singletons, and more than 3% rests with the top ten. The starting material was peripheral blood, obtained on day 0 of MenACWY control vaccination. The receptor set was obtained from an adult in good health.

This clone was counted a few times. The chain uses TRBV25-1 and TRBJ1-1; 10 nucleotides line up with TRBD1. This CDR3 has 14 amino acids. Germline V gene sequence: CDR1 MGHDK, CDR2 SYGVNS. After removal of 6 bases from V and 4 bases from J, the junction contained 5 bases not matched to a gene. In DNA, the CDR3 is TGTGCCAGCAGCTGGGGACAGGGGATCACTGAAGCTTTCTTT. As protein: CASSWGQGITEAFF.

The chain has TRBV5-1 and TRBJ1-5, with D unresolved. The germline V gene has CDR1 SGHRS and CDR2 YFSETQ. Trimming stripped 1 base from V and 4 bases from J, with 6 bases between. CDR3 size: 13 residues. The CDR3 is CASSLSGNQPQHF. The CDR3 DNA sequence: TGCGCCAGCAGCTTGAGCGGAAATCAGCCCCAGCATTTT. Full variable domain (missing parts from reference TRBV5-1 and TRBJ1-5): KAGVTQTPRYLIKTRGQQVTLSCSPISGHRSVSWYQQTPGQGLQFLFEYFSETQRNKGNFPGRFSGRQFSNSRSEMNVSTLELGDSALYLCASSLSGNQPQHFGDGTRLSIL.

The V and J genes are TRBV30 and TRBJ2-4, with D perhaps matching TRBD1 (5 bases). CDR1 is GTSNPN and CDR2 is SVGIG in the germline V gene (reference sequence). The CDR3 consists of 14 residues. The V end was cut by 0 bases, the J end by 2 bases, with 8 bases between. This CDR3 is CAWSVGAPKNIQYF. The CDR3 DNA reads TGTGCCTGGAGTGTAGGGGCCCCCAAAAACATTCAGTACTTC.

This clone was detected only once. The chain links TRBV21-1 to TRBJ2-1; the table gives TRBD2 as D, unverified against the DNA. TRBV21-1 is a pseudogene. The CDR3 length is 12 residues. DNA for the CDR3: TGTGCCAGCAGCAAAAGAGACAATGAGCAGTTCTTC. Its protein is CASSKRDNEQFF.

This clone has just one count. V is TRBV18 and J is TRBJ1-2; TRBD1 might be the D (5 bases). Trimming took 2 bases from V and 6 from J, leaving 13 bases between them. Germline lookup yields CDR1 KGHSH and CDR2 LQKENI. This CDR3 comprises 14 residues. The CDR3 protein is CASSPKQVNDGYTF. CDR3 DNA sequence: TGTGCCAGCTCACCAAAACAGGTGAATGATGGCTACACCTTC.

A word on this clone: This sample also contains other DNA sequences that code for the same CDR3. The chain combines TRBV5-1 with TRBJ1-6; 11 bases line up with TRBD1. Trimming cost V 0 bases and J 10 bases; bases outside gene matches: 3. The CDR3 has 15 amino acids. Germline values: CDR1 SGHRS, CDR2 YFSETQ. The CDR3 here is CASSLEDRGLSPLHF. The CDR3 DNA follows: TGCGCCAGCAGCTTGGAGGACAGGGGGCTATCACCCCTCCACTTT. Using reference TRBV5-1 and TRBJ1-6 for the parts outside the CDR3, the full variable domain is KAGVTQTPRYLIKTRGQQVTLSCSPISGHRSVSWYQQTPGQGLQFLFEYFSETQRNKGNFPGRFSGRQFSNSRSEMNVSTLELGDSALYLCASSLEDRGLSPLHFGNGTRLTVT.

This clone was observed a handful of times. The J gene is TRBJ1-6, the V gene TRBV3-1 (or the pseudogene TRBV3-2); 7 bases fit TRBD1. Germline CDR1 reads LGHDT; CDR2 reads YNNKEL (reference sequence). The CDR3 extends over 15 amino acids. J gave up 5 bases and V 0 bases, and 1 base lay outside the gene matches. The CDR3 is CASSQDQGDNSPLHF. CDR3 sequence (DNA): TGTGCCAGCAGCCAAGACCAGGGGGATAATTCACCCCTCCACTTT.

The gene calls are TRBV7-3 and TRBJ1-1; D is possibly TRBD1 (6 bases). The CDR3 spans 17 residues. The ends were cut back, 3 bases at V and 1 base at J, with 18 bases in the middle. Germline assignment: CDR1 SGHTA and CDR2 FQGTGA. The CDR3 reads CASSFRTAAGPNTEAFF. CDR3 nucleotide sequence: TGTGCCAGCAGCTTTCGGACAGCCGCCGGTCCGAACACTGAAGCTTTCTTT. Full variable domain (remainder filled in from reference TRBV7-3 and TRBJ1-1): GAGVSQTPSNKVTEKGKYVELRCDPISGHTALYWYRQSLGQGPEFLIYFQGTGAADDSGLPNDRFFAVRPEGSVSTLKIQRTERGDSAVYLCASSFRTAAGPNTEAFFGQGTRLTVV.

This clone was observed a handful of times. The chain uses TRBV18 and TRBJ2-5; D not resolved. Germline values: CDR1 KGHSH, CDR2 LQKENI. V dropped 4 bases and J dropped 1 base, with 10 bases sitting between them. The CDR3 extends over 14 amino acids. CDR3 residues: CASSLSQLQETQYF. The CDR3 DNA sequence: TGTGCCAGCTCACTTTCTCAGCTCCAAGAGACCCAGTACTTC.

V is TRBV29-1 and J is TRBJ1-2; no clear D. Germline V gene lookup returns CDR1 SQVTM and CDR2 ANQGSEA. CDR3 length equals 13 residues. V dropped 6 bases and J dropped 4 bases, with 15 bases sitting between them. Here the CDR3 DNA reads TGCAGCGTCAGTAAAGGCTCCACCTATGGCTACACCTTC. Translation: CSVSKGSTYGYTF. The full variable domain, rest sourced from reference TRBV29-1 and TRBJ1-2, is SAVISQKPSRDICQRGTSLTIQCQVDSQVTMMFWYRQQPGQSLTLIATANQGSEATYESGFVIDKFPISRPNLTFSTLTVSNMSPEDSSIYLCSVSKGSTYGYTFGSGTRLTVV.

The chain carries TRBV6-2 or TRBV6-3 and TRBJ1-5; no definite D call. The germline gives CDR1 MNHEY, CDR2 SVGEGT. V lost 5 bases to trimming and J lost 2 bases, with 22 bases between them. This CDR3 has 18 amino acids. CDR3: CASSHGLPSYIGNQPQHF. CDR3 nucleotides: TGTGCCAGCAGTCATGGACTTCCCTCCTACATCGGCAATCAGCCCCAGCATTTT.

This clone turned up a few times. The V gene is TRBV19, the J gene TRBJ1-4; no clear D. V gave up 7 bases and J gave up 0 bases, with 15 bases separating them. CDR3 length: 16 residues. Germline V CDR1 and CDR2: LNHDA, SQIVND (reference sequence). In DNA form, the CDR3 reads TGTGCCAGTAACGACCGACGTCCTGCAACTAATGAAAAACTGTTTTTT. Protein product: CASNDRRPATNEKLFF.

This chain connects TRBV27 to TRBJ2-1, with TRBD2 matching 12 bases. The CDR3 has 16 amino acids. The germline V gene has CDR1 MNHEY and CDR2 SMNVEV (reference sequence). V dropped 5 bases and J dropped 0; count of bases not matched to a gene: 2. In DNA, the CDR3 is TGTGCCAGCAGTACTAGCGGGGGGTCCTCCTACAATGAGCAGTTCTTC. This gives the protein CASSTSGGSSYNEQFF.

This clone has just one count. The V and J genes are TRBV2 and TRBJ1-5, with 8 bases identical to TRBD1. CDR3 length: 14 amino acids. Germline V CDR1 and CDR2: SNHLY, FYNNEI. The V segment lost 5 bases and the J segment 6 bases; nucleotides outside the gene matches: 6. CDR3 coding DNA: TGTGCCAGCAGTACCCAGGGGGCTAGTCAGCCCCAGCATTTT. Residues: CASSTQGASQPQHF.

J is TRBJ2-5 and V is TRBV7-8; 8 positions agree with TRBD1. Germline CDR1 and CDR2: SGHVS and FQNEAQ. This CDR3 comprises 15 residues. The V gene end was trimmed by 5 bases and the J gene end by 2 bases; junction bases not matched to a gene: 7. The CDR3 region is CASSETGVRQETQYF. The CDR3 DNA reads TGTGCCAGCAGCGAGACAGGGGTTAGGCAAGAGACCCAGTACTTC.

The chain carries TRBV6-6 and TRBJ1-2; D is uncertain. Trimming cost V 5 bases and J 2 bases, with 3 bases left between them. The CDR3 runs 11 residues. Germline CDR1 is MNHNY and CDR2 is SVGAGI (reference sequence). CDR3 DNA: TGTGCCAGCAGTCGGAACTATGGCTACACCTTC. Its translation: CASSRNYGYTF.

This chain connects TRBV5-4 to TRBJ2-2, with D unresolved. The V gene lost 1 base and the J gene lost 0 bases, with 1 base spanning the gap. CDR3 length: 13 residues. From germline, CDR1 is SGHNT and CDR2 YYREEE (reference sequence). The CDR3 protein is CASSLPNTGELFF. As DNA, the CDR3 is TGTGCCAGCAGCTTGCCGAACACCGGGGAGCTGTTTTTT.

The chain uses TRBV9 and TRBJ2-1; TRBD1 aligns across 11 bases. This CDR3 is built from 20 residues. Trimming took 2 bases from V and 1 from J; bases not matched to a gene: 14. Germline CDR1 is SGDLS and CDR2 is YYNGEE. In DNA form, the CDR3 reads TGTGCCAGCAGCGTTGCCACCGGGACAGGGGGTTCCAGATCCTACAATGAGCAGTTCTTC. It translates to CASSVATGTGGSRSYNEQFF.

The chain combines TRBV28 with TRBJ2-3, with 12 bases fitting TRBD2. V lost 8 bases, J lost 3 bases, and 18 bases stayed unmatched. CDR1 and CDR2 from the germline V gene are MDHEN and SYDVKM. The CDR3 is made up of 19 amino acids. The CDR3 coding sequence is TGTGCCAGCGGCCCTCCTTCTCTAGCGGGGGGGCGTAGAACAGATACGCAGTATTTT. Protein: CASGPPSLAGGRRTDTQYF. Complete variable domain (other parts from reference TRBV28 and TRBJ2-3): DVKVTQSSRYLVKRTGEKVFLECVQDMDHENMFWYRQDPGLGLRLIYFSYDVKMKEKGDIPEGYSVSREKKERFSLILESASTNQTSMYLCASGPPSLAGGRRTDTQYFGPGTRLTVL.

The rearrangement joins TRBV6-4 to TRBJ1-2; 8 nucleotides agree with TRBD1. The V gene end was trimmed by 3 bases and the J gene end by 4 bases; junction bases not matched to a gene: 10. The CDR3 loop spans 16 amino acids. Germline V lookup: CDR1 MRHNA, CDR2 SNTAGT. The CDR3 protein is CASSDNPGTGVYGYTF. In DNA form, the CDR3 reads TGTGCCAGCAGTGATAACCCCGGGACAGGAGTCTATGGCTACACCTTC.